These T cell receptor beta chains were read from a single sample in a study of blood T cell repertoires in COVID-19. Data came from immunoSEQ multiplex PCR; TCRdb stores just in-frame clones and leaves some out. The sample contains 130,000 or so clones, less than 85% of which appear only once. Material: peripheral blood. The receptors shown here come from a woman in her fifties or sixties with acute or convalescent COVID-19. The CDR3 runs from the conserved cysteine through the conserved F or W. A D gene is named only where the DNA matches it firmly. Size is omitted from some rows. Given values are once, few, many or a class for expanded clones.

size	V	D	J	CDR3	DNA
few	TRBV7-3	-	TRBJ2-6	CASSPFLGSSGANVLTF	TGTGCCAGCAGTCCCTTCTTGGGCTCCTCTGGGGCCAACGTCCTGACTTTC
-	TRBV2	-	TRBJ1-5	CASSGGNQPQHF	TGTGCCAGCAGTGGAGGGAATCAGCCCCAGCATTTT
-	TRBV15	TRBD2	TRBJ2-1	CATSRDLTSGTLNEQFF	TGTGCCACCAGCAGAGATCTCACTAGCGGGACCCTCAATGAGCAGTTCTTC
-	TRBV5-4	-	TRBJ2-1	CASRGGESSYNEQFF	TGTGCCAGCAGGGGCGGGGAAAGCTCCTACAATGAGCAGTTCTTC
-	TRBV27	TRBD2	TRBJ2-1	CASRPGLAVYNEQFF	TGTGCCAGCAGGCCCGGGCTAGCGGTCTACAATGAGCAGTTCTTC
-	TRBV27	TRBD1	TRBJ1-6	CASSTRRTGASPLHF	TGTGCCAGCAGTACCCGGCGGACAGGGGCTTCACCCCTCCACTTT
-	TRBV20-1	TRBD2	TRBJ2-5	CSASSGVIQETQYF	TGCAGTGCTAGTAGCGGGGTAATACAAGAGACCCAGTACTTC
-	TRBV7-3	TRBD1	TRBJ2-3	CASSTQGDLGTDTQYF	TGTGCCAGCAGCACCCAGGGGGACCTGGGCACAGATACGCAGTATTTT
-	TRBV19	TRBD1	TRBJ1-2	CASRRQGIDGYTF	TGTGCCAGTAGGAGACAGGGCATCGATGGCTACACCTTC
-	TRBV6-2/TRBV6-3	-	TRBJ1-2	CASSLIYGYTF	TGTGCCAGCAGCCTTATATATGGCTACACCTTC
-	TRBV2	TRBD1	TRBJ1-2	CASIGQGVFNYGYTF	TGTGCCAGCATTGGACAGGGAGTTTTTAACTATGGCTACACCTTC
-	TRBV2	TRBD1	TRBJ1-4	CASSEGQGGEKLFF	TGTGCCAGCAGTGAAGGACAGGGGGGTGAAAAACTGTTTTTT
-	TRBV2	TRBD1	TRBJ1-2	CASRRQGVGDGYTF	TGTGCCAGCAGGAGACAGGGGGTGGGCGATGGCTACACCTTC
-	TRBV27	-	TRBJ1-2	CASSSFSGTTYGYTF	TGTGCCAGCAGTTCCTTTTCCGGGACAACTTATGGCTACACCTTC
-	TRBV19	-	TRBJ1-1	CASSSLHLVRAEAFF	TGTGCCAGTAGTTCCCTACACCTGGTGAGGGCTGAAGCTTTCTTT
-	TRBV5-4	-	TRBJ1-3	CASSLGQGRGNTIYF	TGTGCCAGCAGCTTGGGCCAGGGAAGAGGAAACACCATATATTTT
-	TRBV2	TRBD1	TRBJ1-2	CASNPGTGGLFYGYTF	TGTGCCAGCAACCCCGGGACAGGGGGCTTGTTCTATGGCTACACCTTC
-	TRBV19	-	TRBJ1-4	CASSTGGWEKLFF	TGTGCCAGTAGCACGGGAGGATGGGAAAAACTGTTTTTT
-	TRBV6-6	TRBD2	TRBJ2-3	CASSARSGGFTDTQYF	TGTGCCAGCAGTGCAAGGAGCGGGGGGTTCACAGATACGCAGTATTTT
-	TRBV3-1/TRBV3-2	TRBD1	TRBJ1-1	CASLAGGVGDTEAFF	TGTGCCAGCTTAGCAGGGGGCGTTGGGGACACTGAAGCTTTCTTT
-	TRBV6-5	TRBD1	TRBJ2-7	CASSYGAQGTYEQYF	TGTGCCAGCAGTTATGGGGCACAGGGGACCTACGAGCAGTACTTC
-	TRBV6-5	TRBD1	TRBJ2-7	CASRKGQDHEQYF	TGTGCCAGCAGAAAAGGACAGGACCACGAGCAGTACTTC
few	TRBV7-9	TRBD2	TRBJ2-7	CASSSSGGYEQYF	TGTGCCAGCAGCAGTAGCGGGGGTTACGAGCAGTACTTC
few	TRBV2	-	TRBJ1-2	CASSETGSVVYGYTF	TGTGCCAGCAGTGAAACAGGGTCGGTAGTTTATGGCTACACCTTC
-	TRBV10-3	TRBD1	TRBJ1-1	CATTGSSLNTEAFF	TGTGCCACGACAGGGTCCTCTTTGAACACTGAAGCTTTCTTT
-	TRBV18	TRBD2	TRBJ2-1	CASSSKTAGGNSYNEQFF	TGTGCCAGCTCAAGTAAGACGGCGGGGGGTAACTCCTACAATGAGCAGTTCTTC
-	TRBV5-1	-	TRBJ1-4	CASSRGWTSATNEKLFF	TGCGCCAGCAGCAGGGGCTGGACGTCTGCAACTAATGAAAAACTGTTTTTT
-	TRBV7-2	-	TRBJ1-6	CASSSTGTLNSPLHF	TGTGCCAGCAGCTCAACCGGGACTTTAAACTCACCCCTCCACTTT
-	TRBV3-1/TRBV3-2	-	TRBJ2-5	CASSQEGTGRETQYF	TGTGCCAGCAGCCAAGAGGGAACAGGTCGAGAGACCCAGTACTTC
-	TRBV7-6	TRBD1	TRBJ2-1	CASSSDRASYNEQFF	TGTGCCAGCAGCTCCGACAGGGCAAGCTACAATGAGCAGTTCTTC
few	TRBV5-5	-	TRBJ1-2	CASSLGLSNNYGYTF	TGTGCCAGCAGCTTGGGACTTTCAAATAACTATGGCTACACCTTC
-	TRBV4-1	-	TRBJ1-2	CASSQDFTEVYGYTF	TGCGCCAGCAGCCAAGATTTCACAGAAGTCTATGGCTACACCTTC
-	TRBV30	TRBD2	TRBJ2-5	CAWTGLAGKEYF	TGTGCCTGGACGGGACTAGCGGGGAAGGAGTACTTC
-	TRBV4-1	-	TRBJ1-5	CASSQGFVLGNQPQHF	TGCGCCAGCAGCCAGGGCTTCGTTTTGGGCAATCAGCCCCAGCATTTT
-	TRBV6-5	-	TRBJ1-3	CATFGGADGNTIYF	TGTGCCACCTTCGGAGGGGCTGATGGAAACACCATATATTTT
few	TRBV30	TRBD1	TRBJ1-1	CAGGTVEAFF	TGTGCCGGAGGGACAGTTGAAGCTTTCTTT
-	TRBV2	-	TRBJ2-3	CASSARSTDTQYF	TGTGCCAGCAGTGCACGGTCCACAGATACGCAGTATTTT
once	TRBV30	-	TRBJ1-6	CAWSGVAGSAYNSPLHF	TGTGCCTGGAGTGGAGTAGCTGGATCGGCCTATAATTCACCCCTCCACTTT
-	TRBV2	-	TRBJ1-1	CASSPWGGMNTEAFF	TGTGCCAGCAGCCCATGGGGGGGCATGAACACTGAAGCTTTCTTT
-	TRBV7-2	TRBD1	TRBJ1-3	CASSLATGPGNTIYF	TGTGCCAGCAGCTTAGCGACAGGGCCCGGAAACACCATATATTTT
-	TRBV12-3/TRBV12-4	-	TRBJ1-1	CASSLDWNTEAFF	TGTGCCAGCAGTTTAGACTGGAACACTGAAGCTTTCTTT
once	TRBV6-2/TRBV6-3	-	TRBJ1-5	CASSADRNQPQHF	TGTGCCAGCAGTGCCGACAGAAATCAGCCCCAGCATTTT